The source of this T cell receptor (beta chain) is a study of T cell responses to AZD1222 COVID-19 vaccine. The CDR3 length is 15 residues. Per the germline V gene, CDR1 is MDHEN and CDR2 is SYDVKM. V was cut by 3 bases and J by 0 bases, with 10 bases left in between. Profiling relied on immunoSEQ multiplex PCR, and the TCRdb table lists in-frame clones only, not all of them. The sample lists some 67,000 clones, 83% occurring once. Study-level findings and limits: The study sampled repertoires only after the peak T cell response. Recipients of two AZD1222 doses showed rising Spike-specific TCR breadth and depth.

This clone was counted a single time. Its antigen is unknown. The TCR originated in an adult who received the AZD1222 COVID-19 vaccine. The sample here was peripheral blood, taken 28 days after the second AZD1222 dose. This chain uses TRBV28 with TRBJ2-3; TRBD1 is a possible D gene (6 bases). CDR3 sequence reads: CASSFLGASTDTQYF. The CDR3 DNA sequence: TGTGCCAGCAGTTTCCTGGGGGCCAGCACAGATACGCAGTATTTT.